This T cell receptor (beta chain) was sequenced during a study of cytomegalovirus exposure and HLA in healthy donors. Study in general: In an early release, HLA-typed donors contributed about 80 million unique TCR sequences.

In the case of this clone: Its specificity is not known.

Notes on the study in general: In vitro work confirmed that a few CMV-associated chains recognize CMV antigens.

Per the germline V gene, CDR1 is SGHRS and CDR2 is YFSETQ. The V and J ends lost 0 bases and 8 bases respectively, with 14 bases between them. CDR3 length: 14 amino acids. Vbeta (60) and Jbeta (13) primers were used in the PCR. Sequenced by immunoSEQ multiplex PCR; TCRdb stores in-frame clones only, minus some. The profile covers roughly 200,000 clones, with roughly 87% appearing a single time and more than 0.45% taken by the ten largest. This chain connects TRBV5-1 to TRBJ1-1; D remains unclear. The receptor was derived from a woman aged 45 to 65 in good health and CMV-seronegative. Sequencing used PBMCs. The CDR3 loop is CASSLAGSEPEAFF. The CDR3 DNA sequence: TGCGCCAGCAGCTTGGCGGGGTCGGAGCCCGAAGCTTTCTTT. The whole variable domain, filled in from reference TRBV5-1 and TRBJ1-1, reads KAGVTQTPRYLIKTRGQQVTLSCSPISGHRSVSWYQQTPGQGLQFLFEYFSETQRNKGNFPGRFSGRQFSNSRSEMNVSTLELGDSALYLCASSLAGSEPEAFFGQGTRLTVV.